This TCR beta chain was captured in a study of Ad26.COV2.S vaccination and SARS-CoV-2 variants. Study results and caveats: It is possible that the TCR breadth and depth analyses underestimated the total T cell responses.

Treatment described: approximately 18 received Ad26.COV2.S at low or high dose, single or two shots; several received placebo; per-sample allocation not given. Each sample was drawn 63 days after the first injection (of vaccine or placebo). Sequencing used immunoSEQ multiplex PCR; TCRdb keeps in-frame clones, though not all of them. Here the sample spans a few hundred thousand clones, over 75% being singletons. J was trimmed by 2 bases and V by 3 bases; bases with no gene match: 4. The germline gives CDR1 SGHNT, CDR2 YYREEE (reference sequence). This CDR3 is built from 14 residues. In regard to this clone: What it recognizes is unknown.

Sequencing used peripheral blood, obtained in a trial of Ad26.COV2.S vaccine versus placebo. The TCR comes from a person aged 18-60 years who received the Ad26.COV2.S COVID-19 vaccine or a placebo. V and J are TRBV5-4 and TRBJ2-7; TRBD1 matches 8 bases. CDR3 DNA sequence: TGTGCCAGCAGCTCGGAGACAGGGGCCTACGAGCAGTACTTC. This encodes CASSSETGAYEQYF.